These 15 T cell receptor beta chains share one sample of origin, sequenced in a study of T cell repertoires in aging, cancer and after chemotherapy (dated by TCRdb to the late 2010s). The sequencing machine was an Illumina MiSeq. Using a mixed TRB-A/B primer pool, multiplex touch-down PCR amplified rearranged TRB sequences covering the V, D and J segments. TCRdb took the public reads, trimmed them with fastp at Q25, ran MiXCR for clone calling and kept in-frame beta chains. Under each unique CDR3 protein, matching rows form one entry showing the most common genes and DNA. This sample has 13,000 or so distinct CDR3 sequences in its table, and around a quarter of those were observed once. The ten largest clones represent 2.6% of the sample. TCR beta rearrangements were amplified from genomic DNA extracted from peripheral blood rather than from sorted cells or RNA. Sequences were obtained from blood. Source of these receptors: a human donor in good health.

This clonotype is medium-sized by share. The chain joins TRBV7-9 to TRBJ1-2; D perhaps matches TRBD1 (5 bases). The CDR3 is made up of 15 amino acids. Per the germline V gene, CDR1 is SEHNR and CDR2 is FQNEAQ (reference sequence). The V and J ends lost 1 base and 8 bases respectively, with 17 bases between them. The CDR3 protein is CASSLDVWQGGGYTF. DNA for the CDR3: TGTGCCAGCAGCTTAGACGTCTGGCAGGGTGGCGGCTACACCTTC.

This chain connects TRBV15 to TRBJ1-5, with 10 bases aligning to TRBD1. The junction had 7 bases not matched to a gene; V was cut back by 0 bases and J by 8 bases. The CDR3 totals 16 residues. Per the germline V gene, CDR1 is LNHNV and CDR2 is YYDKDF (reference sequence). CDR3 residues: CATSRDRDRGWKPQHF. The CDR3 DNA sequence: TGTGCCACCAGCAGAGACCGGGACAGGGGCTGGAAGCCCCAGCATTTT.

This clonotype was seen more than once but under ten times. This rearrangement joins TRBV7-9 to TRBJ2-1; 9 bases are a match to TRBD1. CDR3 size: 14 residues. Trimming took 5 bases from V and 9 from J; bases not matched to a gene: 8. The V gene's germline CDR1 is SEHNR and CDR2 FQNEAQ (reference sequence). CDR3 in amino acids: CASSLGTGWAEQFF. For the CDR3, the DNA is TGTGCCAGCAGCCTCGGGACAGGGTGGGCTGAGCAGTTCTTC.

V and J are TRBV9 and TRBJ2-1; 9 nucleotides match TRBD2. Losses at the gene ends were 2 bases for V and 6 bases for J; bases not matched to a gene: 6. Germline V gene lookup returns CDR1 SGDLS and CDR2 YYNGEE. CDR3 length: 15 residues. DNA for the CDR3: TGTGCCAGCAGCGTTCTAGCGGGGTGTTCCAATGAGCAGTTCTTC. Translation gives CASSVLAGCSNEQFF.

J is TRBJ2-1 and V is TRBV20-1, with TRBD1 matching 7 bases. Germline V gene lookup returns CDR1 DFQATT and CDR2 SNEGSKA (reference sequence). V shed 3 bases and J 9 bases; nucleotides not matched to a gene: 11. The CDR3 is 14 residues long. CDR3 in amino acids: CSARDRSQWGEQFF. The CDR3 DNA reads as TGCAGTGCTAGGGACAGGAGCCAATGGGGTGAGCAGTTCTTC.

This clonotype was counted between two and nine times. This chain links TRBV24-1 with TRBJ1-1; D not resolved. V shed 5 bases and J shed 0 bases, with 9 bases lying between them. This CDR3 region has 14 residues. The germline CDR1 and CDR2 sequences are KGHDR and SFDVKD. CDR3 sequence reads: CATSGPQMNTEAFF. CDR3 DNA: TGTGCCACCAGTGGTCCTCAGATGAACACTGAAGCTTTCTTT.

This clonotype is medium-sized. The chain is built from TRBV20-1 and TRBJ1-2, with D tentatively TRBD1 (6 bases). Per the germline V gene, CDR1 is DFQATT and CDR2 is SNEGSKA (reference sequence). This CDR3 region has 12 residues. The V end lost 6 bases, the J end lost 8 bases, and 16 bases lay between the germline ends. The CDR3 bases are TGCAGTGCGCCCGGACAGAGGGACGGCTACACCTTC. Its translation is CSAPGQRDGYTF.

The CDR3 protein is CVSSIATTNGETQYF. For the CDR3, the DNA is TGTGTTAGTAGTATAGCTACGACTAACGGGGAGACCCAGTACTTC. The rearrangement links TRBV19 to TRBJ2-5; perhaps TRBD2 as D (5 bases). Germline lookup yields CDR1 LNHDA and CDR2 SQIVND (reference sequence). The CDR3 contains 15 residues.

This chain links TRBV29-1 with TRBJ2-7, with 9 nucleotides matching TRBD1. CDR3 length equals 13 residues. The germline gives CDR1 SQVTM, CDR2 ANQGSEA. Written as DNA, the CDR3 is TGCAGTGCCCCTATGGACAGGGGACGGGAGCAGTACTTC. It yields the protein CSAPMDRGREQYF.

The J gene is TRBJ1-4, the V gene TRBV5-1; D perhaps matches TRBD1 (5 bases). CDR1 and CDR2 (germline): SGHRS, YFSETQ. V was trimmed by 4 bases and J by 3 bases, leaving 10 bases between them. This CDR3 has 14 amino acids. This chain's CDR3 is CASSQGTANEKLFF. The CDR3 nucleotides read TGCGCCAGCAGCCAGGGTACAGCTAATGAAAAACTGTTTTTT.

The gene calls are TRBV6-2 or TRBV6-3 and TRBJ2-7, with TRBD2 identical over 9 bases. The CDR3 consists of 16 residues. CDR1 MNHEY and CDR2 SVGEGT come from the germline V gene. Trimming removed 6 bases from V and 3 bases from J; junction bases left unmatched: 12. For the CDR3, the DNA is TGTGCCAGCAGCCGTACCCGGCTAGCGGGGTACTACGAGCAGTACGTC. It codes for CASSRTRLAGYYEQYV.

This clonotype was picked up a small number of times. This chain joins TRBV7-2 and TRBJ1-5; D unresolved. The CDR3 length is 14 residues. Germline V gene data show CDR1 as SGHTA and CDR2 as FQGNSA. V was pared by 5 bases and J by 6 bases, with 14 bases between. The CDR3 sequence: CASSPDSVPQPQHF. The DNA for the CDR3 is TGTGCCAGCAGCCCCGACTCGGTGCCTCAGCCCCAGCATTTT.

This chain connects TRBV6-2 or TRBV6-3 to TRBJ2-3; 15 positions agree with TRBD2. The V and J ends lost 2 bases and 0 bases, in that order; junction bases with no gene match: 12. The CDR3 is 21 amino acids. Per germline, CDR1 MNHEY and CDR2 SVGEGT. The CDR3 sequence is CASSYRPPGTSGGTSTDTQYF. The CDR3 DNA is TGTGCCAGCAGTTACCGCCCCCCGGGGACTAGCGGGGGGACGAGCACAGATACGCAGTATTTT.

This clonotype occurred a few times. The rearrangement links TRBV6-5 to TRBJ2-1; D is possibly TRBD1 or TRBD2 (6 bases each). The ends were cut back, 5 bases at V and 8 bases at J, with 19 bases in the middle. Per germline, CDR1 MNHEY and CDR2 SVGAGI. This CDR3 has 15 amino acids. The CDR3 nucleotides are TGTGCCAGCAGTCCGACAGGACTACCCGTGGATGAGCAGTTCTTC. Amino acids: CASSPTGLPVDEQFF.

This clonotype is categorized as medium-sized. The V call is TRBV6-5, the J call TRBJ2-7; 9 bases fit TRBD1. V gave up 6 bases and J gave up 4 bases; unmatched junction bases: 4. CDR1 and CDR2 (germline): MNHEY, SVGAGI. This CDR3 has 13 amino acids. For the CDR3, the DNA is TGTGCCAGCAGACCACAGGGGGCGTACGAGCAGTACTTC. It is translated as CASRPQGAYEQYF.